The 15 T cell receptor beta chains in this list originate from one sample, sequenced in a study of T cells expressing NK-cell markers. No DNA is given; TCRdb re-called the 5' RACE reads and lists each CDR3 protein once. The table for this sample gives over 100,000 distinct CDR3 sequences. Sequencing was done on a sample of blood T cells: a sorted CD56 or NKG2C T cell subset, CD4+ or CD8+ T cells, or bulk PBMC T cells (not recorded which). Receptor source: a woman between 18 and 75 years old in good health.

This chain joins TRBV4-1 and TRBJ1-1; no DNA is available, so the TRBD1 call from TCRdb remains unchecked. CDR3 length equals 14 residues. In germline, CDR1 is MGHRA, CDR2 YSYEKL. The CDR3 region is CASNWDRANTEAFF.

The chain recombines TRBV10-3 with TRBJ2-4; TCRdb selects TRBD1, and the lack of DNA leaves this call unchecked. CDR3 length: 12 residues. CDR1 ENHRY and CDR2 SYGVKD come from the germline V gene. CDR3: CATSGTGDIQYF.

CDR3 sequence: CASSSGQGGANQPQHF. The genes are TRBV27 and TRBJ1-5; TCRdb picks TRBD1, but there is no DNA to check that call. Germline V gene sequence: CDR1 MNHEY, CDR2 SMNVEV (reference sequence). This CDR3 contains 16 residues.

The V call is TRBV11-2, the J call TRBJ2-7; with no DNA, the TCRdb D assignment of TRBD1 cannot be verified. The CDR3 is made up of 14 amino acids. Germline-derived CDR1 and CDR2 are SGHAT and FQNNGV. CDR3 region: CASNHWAGPYEQYF.

The rearrangement links TRBV20-1 to TRBJ2-3. CDR3 length: 12 residues. Per germline, CDR1 DFQATT and CDR2 SNEGSKA (reference sequence). CDR3: CSAYLKADTQYF.

The chain recombines TRBV6-2 or TRBV6-3 with TRBJ2-5; TCRdb reports TRBD2, a call that lacks DNA to check it against. The CDR3 has 17 residues. The germline CDR1 and CDR2 sequences are MNHEY and SVGEGT. The CDR3 reads CASSWAPSSGSLETQYF.

The chain links TRBV20-1 to TRBJ2-7. The CDR3 contains 13 residues. The V gene's germline CDR1 is DFQATT and CDR2 SNEGSKA (reference sequence). CDR3 amino acids: CSARDSGSYEQYF.

The gene calls are TRBV29-1 and TRBJ1-1; checking the TCRdb D call of TRBD1 is not possible without DNA. This CDR3 contains 14 residues. Germline lookup yields CDR1 SQVTM and CDR2 ANQGSEA. Here the CDR3 reads CSVEDGKGNTEAFF.

V gene TRBV30 combines with J gene TRBJ2-3; there is no DNA to check the TCRdb D call of TRBD1. Germline CDR1 and CDR2: GTSNPN and SVGIG (reference sequence). The CDR3 is 13 residues long. The CDR3 is CAWSVLRGDTQYF.

The chain has TRBV12-3 or TRBV12-4 and TRBJ2-1; no DNA is available, so the TRBD2 call from TCRdb remains unchecked. The CDR3 has 12 residues. The CDR3 loop is CASSPSSPQQFF.

The chain has TRBV12-3 or TRBV12-4 and TRBJ1-5. The CDR3 is 15 residues long. The CDR3 here is CASSQHENSNQPQHF.

This chain's CDR3 is CASSSPGATYEQYF. This chain links TRBV5-5 with TRBJ2-7; TCRdb's assignment of TRBD1 cannot be checked, as there is no DNA. The length of the CDR3 is 14 residues. Per germline, CDR1 SGHKS and CDR2 YYEKEE (reference sequence).

The rearrangement uses TRBV5-6 and TRBJ1-1. CDR3 size: 12 residues. Germline loops: CDR1 SGHDT, CDR2 YYEEEE. This CDR3 reads CASSFGLIEAFF.

The gene calls are TRBV6-1 and TRBJ2-3; TCRdb proposes TRBD2, but this gene call is untestable without DNA. CDR1 is MNHNS, CDR2 SASEGT, per germline. The CDR3 is made up of 14 amino acids. This chain's CDR3 is CASSGGLHTDTQYF.

The chain employs TRBV4-3 and TRBJ2-7. The CDR3 contains 12 residues. Germline assignment: CDR1 LGHNA and CDR2 YSLEER. Here the CDR3 reads CASSQGPYEQYF.